This T cell receptor beta chain derives from a study of identical twins. This CDR3 is 16 amino acids long. V gave up 4 bases and J gave up 4 bases; unmatched junction bases: 6. The germline CDR1 and CDR2 sequences are LGHNA and YNFKEQ. One entry per CDR3 protein results from TCRdb running MiXCR on the 5' RACE reads. The data show approximately 230,000 distinct CDR3 sequences, 5% to 7% seen once. The sample was also linked to a second study, of T cells expressing NK-cell markers. That source adds: Seven sequenced donors out of eight were HCMV-seropositive, one seronegative.

Sequenced material: CD8+ T cells sorted from blood. The sequence came from a woman aged 18-29 years in good health. This chain links TRBV4-2 with TRBJ1-6; 8 bases are shared with TRBD1. This CDR3 reads CASSPETGVYNSPLHF. CDR3 in DNA: TGTGCCAGCAGCCCGGAGACAGGGGTTTATAATTCACCCCTCCACTTT.